These T cell receptor beta chains were read from a single sample in a study of blood T cells in healthy people across ages. Via MiXCR, TCRdb re-called the 5' RACE reads, giving one row per CDR3 protein. The data hold roughly 2 million distinct CDR3 sequences, with around 50% observed a single time. Sequencing input: blood. These receptors came from a woman aged 35 to 49 in good health. CDR3s include the opening cysteine and the closing phenylalanine or tryptophan. Fields, in order: clone size, V gene, D gene, J gene, CDR3 DNA, CDR3 protein. A D gene is named only where the DNA matches it firmly. Clone size, where shown, is once, few, many, or a class for clones that have expanded.

abundance: -; v_gene: TRBV4-2; d_gene: -; j_gene: TRBJ1-4; CDR3nt: TGTGCCAGCAGCCTTACAGTAGGGTTATCTGAGGAAAAACTGTTTTTT; CDR3aa: CASSLTVGLSEEKLFF
abundance: few; v_gene: TRBV20-1; d_gene: -; j_gene: TRBJ2-1; CDR3nt: TGCAGTGCCACCCCGGAAGCGGATATGCAGTTCTTC; CDR3aa: CSATPEADMQFF
abundance: -; v_gene: TRBV28; d_gene: TRBD1; j_gene: TRBJ2-7; CDR3nt: TGTGCCAGCAGGCCACAGGGGGAGACCTACGAGCAGTACTTC; CDR3aa: CASRPQGETYEQYF
abundance: -; v_gene: TRBV10-3; d_gene: -; j_gene: TRBJ1-1; CDR3nt: TGTGCCATCAGTCCTACCGACAGGCCGAACACTGAAGCTTTCTTT; CDR3aa: CAISPTDRPNTEAFF
abundance: many; v_gene: TRBV12-3/TRBV12-4; d_gene: -; j_gene: TRBJ2-3; CDR3nt: TGTGCCAGCATCAAGGAGGGACCCCTGACAGATACGCAGTATTTT; CDR3aa: CASIKEGPLTDTQYF
abundance: few; v_gene: TRBV7-8; d_gene: -; j_gene: TRBJ2-1; CDR3nt: TGTGCCAGCAGCTTCGAGACAACGGGACACAATGAGCAGTTCTTC; CDR3aa: CASSFETTGHNEQFF
abundance: -; v_gene: TRBV7-2; d_gene: TRBD1; j_gene: TRBJ1-2; CDR3nt: TGTGCCAGCAGCTTAGTTCAGGGGGCGGCCCCTCGTGGCTACACCTTC; CDR3aa: CASSLVQGAAPRGYTF
abundance: -; v_gene: TRBV6-5; d_gene: -; j_gene: TRBJ2-3; CDR3nt: TGTGCCGGCAGTTTCGGAGGGGAAGATACGCAGTATTTT; CDR3aa: CAGSFGGEDTQYF
abundance: -; v_gene: TRBV5-1; d_gene: -; j_gene: TRBJ2-5; CDR3nt: TGCACCAGCAGCTTTAGAGGGCAGGGTCAAGAGACCCAGTACTTC; CDR3aa: CTSSFRGQGQETQYF
abundance: -; v_gene: TRBV5-1; d_gene: -; j_gene: TRBJ2-3; CDR3nt: TGCGCCAGCACCGGGACCGGGACAGATACGCAGTATTTT; CDR3aa: CASTGTGTDTQYF
abundance: few; v_gene: TRBV7-2; d_gene: TRBD2; j_gene: TRBJ2-6; CDR3nt: TGTGCCAGCAGCGAGACTAGCGGGGGGGCTGGGGTATTGGCCAACGTCCTGACTTTC; CDR3aa: CASSETSGGAGVLANVLTF
abundance: few; v_gene: TRBV20-1; d_gene: -; j_gene: TRBJ2-3; CDR3nt: TGCAGTGCTTCTCAGCGGCCCACAGATACGCAGTATTTT; CDR3aa: CSASQRPTDTQYF
abundance: few; v_gene: TRBV7-2; d_gene: -; j_gene: TRBJ2-3; CDR3nt: TGTGCCAGCAGCAAGCGACAGCCACACACAGATACGCAGTATTTT; CDR3aa: CASSKRQPHTDTQYF
abundance: -; v_gene: TRBV7-2; d_gene: TRBD1; j_gene: TRBJ2-1; CDR3nt: TGTGCCAGCAGCGGGGCTGGGACAGGGTCCTACAATGAGCAGTTCTTC; CDR3aa: CASSGAGTGSYNEQFF
abundance: -; v_gene: TRBV7-2; d_gene: -; j_gene: TRBJ2-7; CDR3nt: TGTGCCAGCAGCTCACCGGGACAACGATTCTACGAGCAGTACTTC; CDR3aa: CASSSPGQRFYEQYF
abundance: few; v_gene: TRBV7-2; d_gene: -; j_gene: TRBJ2-7; CDR3nt: TGTGCCAGCAGCTTAGGTGGAGCGGTTACCTACGAGCAGTACTTC; CDR3aa: CASSLGGAVTYEQYF
abundance: -; v_gene: TRBV27; d_gene: -; j_gene: TRBJ2-7; CDR3nt: TGTGCCAGCATCCAGGGGAGCGAGCAGTACTTC; CDR3aa: CASIQGSEQYF
abundance: -; v_gene: TRBV12-3/TRBV12-4; d_gene: -; j_gene: TRBJ2-1; CDR3nt: TGTGCCAGCAGTGAGGCAGTTCCCTACAATGAGCAGTTCTTC; CDR3aa: CASSEAVPYNEQFF
abundance: -; v_gene: TRBV19; d_gene: -; j_gene: TRBJ2-5; CDR3nt: TGTGCCAGTAGAGAACGTGGGGAAGAGACCCAGTACTTC; CDR3aa: CASRERGEETQYF
abundance: few; v_gene: TRBV5-1; d_gene: TRBD2; j_gene: TRBJ2-5; CDR3nt: TGCGCCAGCAGCTTGGAACGGACTAGCGGAGAGACCCAGTACTTC; CDR3aa: CASSLERTSGETQYF
abundance: -; v_gene: TRBV9; d_gene: TRBD1; j_gene: TRBJ2-3; CDR3nt: TGTGCCAGCAGCGTAGGCGTGACAGGGGGATCAGATACGCAGTATTTT; CDR3aa: CASSVGVTGGSDTQYF
abundance: -; v_gene: TRBV9; d_gene: TRBD1; j_gene: TRBJ1-2; CDR3nt: TGTGCCAGCAGCGTAGCGAGCCAGGGGGTTTATGGCTACACCTTC; CDR3aa: CASSVASQGVYGYTF
abundance: -; v_gene: TRBV27; d_gene: -; j_gene: TRBJ2-1; CDR3nt: TGTGCCAGCAGTTTAATGGGACAGCAGTTCTTC; CDR3aa: CASSLMGQQFF
abundance: -; v_gene: TRBV19; d_gene: -; j_gene: TRBJ1-2; CDR3nt: TGTGCCAGTACGAAGGGTATCTATGGCTACACCTTC; CDR3aa: CASTKGIYGYTF
abundance: few; v_gene: TRBV6-5; d_gene: -; j_gene: TRBJ2-5; CDR3nt: TGTGCCAGCAGTTTAAATAGCGGATCATACCAAGAGACCCAGTACTTC; CDR3aa: CASSLNSGSYQETQYF
abundance: -; v_gene: TRBV6-6; d_gene: -; j_gene: TRBJ1-2; CDR3nt: TGTGCCAGCAGTTATTACAGGGACCAGAACTATGGCTACACCTTC; CDR3aa: CASSYYRDQNYGYTF
abundance: -; v_gene: TRBV20-1; d_gene: -; j_gene: TRBJ2-5; CDR3nt: TGCAGTGCTCAACTAAGAAACCAAGAGACCCAGTACTTC; CDR3aa: CSAQLRNQETQYF
abundance: few; v_gene: TRBV7-9; d_gene: -; j_gene: TRBJ2-5; CDR3nt: TGTGCCAGCAGCTTAATTTCAGGGAAAGAGACCCAGTACTTC; CDR3aa: CASSLISGKETQYF
abundance: many; v_gene: TRBV29-1; d_gene: -; j_gene: TRBJ2-4; CDR3nt: TGCAGCGCCCAGGGGGGAGGCAAAAACATTCAGTACTTC; CDR3aa: CSAQGGGKNIQYF
abundance: -; v_gene: TRBV15; d_gene: -; j_gene: TRBJ2-3; CDR3nt: TGTGCCACCAGCAGGGAAACACCCGGGACATTGCCCGATACGCAGTATTTT; CDR3aa: CATSRETPGTLPDTQYF
abundance: -; v_gene: TRBV20-1; d_gene: -; j_gene: TRBJ2-7; CDR3nt: TGCAGTGCTAGGATCCCTGGGGGGTTCTACGAGCAGTACTTC; CDR3aa: CSARIPGGFYEQYF
abundance: few; v_gene: TRBV12-3/TRBV12-4; d_gene: TRBD2; j_gene: TRBJ2-7; CDR3nt: TGTGCCAGCAGTTCTAGCGGGTACGGGTACGAGCAGTACTTC; CDR3aa: CASSSSGYGYEQYF